The 27 T cell receptor beta chains below come from one sample, sequenced in a study of shared clonotypes between healthy human individuals. Clones were read by immunoSEQ multiplex PCR, and TCRdb kept only the in-frame ones, dropping some. The sample includes hundreds of thousands of clones, less than 98% seen only once; the top ten take 0.045% to 0.06%. Sequencing was performed on naive CD4+ T cells sorted from blood. Subset in this sample: CD45RA+ positively selected. The receptors were gathered from a woman in her thirties in good health.

The chain uses TRBV6-1 and TRBJ1-6; D is unresolved. Germline V gene data show CDR1 as MNHNS and CDR2 as SASEGT. The CDR3 has 16 amino acids. Trimming removed 3 bases at V and 10 bases at J, with 19 bases between. Here the CDR3 reads CASSDGGSAFGSPLHF. DNA of the CDR3: TGTGCCAGCAGTGACGGCGGCAGCGCATTTGGCTCACCCCTCCACTTT.

Only one count was recorded for this clone. The genes are TRBV18 and TRBJ2-7; either TRBD1 or TRBD2 may supply D (6 bases each). CDR1 is KGHSH, CDR2 LQKENI, per germline. The CDR3 sequence is 15 residues long. Trimming took 0 bases from V and 5 from J, leaving 14 bases between them. Here the CDR3 DNA reads TGTGCCAGCTCACCACCGGAGGGGGTGGTGGACGAGCAGTACTTC. Its translation: CASSPPEGVVDEQYF.

The genes are TRBV25-1 and TRBJ1-3; D is undetermined. The CDR3 sequence is 14 residues long. V was pared by 3 bases and J by 2 bases, with 8 bases between. The germline V gene encodes CDR1 MGHDK and CDR2 SYGVNS. The CDR3 region is CASSESGTGNTIYF. The CDR3 nucleotides are TGTGCCAGCAGTGAGTCGGGGACTGGAAACACCATATATTTT.

The chain links TRBV28 to TRBJ2-7; the D gene is possibly TRBD2 (6 bases). Looked up from germline, CDR1 is MDHEN and CDR2 is SYDVKM. The CDR3 sequence is 15 residues long. The ends were cut back, 6 bases at V and 0 bases at J, with 15 bases in the middle. CDR3 DNA sequence: TGTGCCAGCAGAACAGCTAGCGAGAGCTCCTACGAGCAGTACTTC. Amino acid sequence: CASRTASESSYEQYF. Complete variable domain (other parts from reference TRBV28 and TRBJ2-7): DVKVTQSSRYLVKRTGEKVFLECVQDMDHENMFWYRQDPGLGLRLIYFSYDVKMKEKGDIPEGYSVSREKKERFSLILESASTNQTSMYLCASRTASESSYEQYFGPGTRLTVT.

The chain has TRBV5-6 and TRBJ2-1, with 7 bases that match TRBD2. The CDR3 runs 19 residues. Germline-derived CDR1 and CDR2 are SGHDT and YYEEEE. V lost 0 bases to trimming and J lost 7 bases; unmatched junction nucleotides: 19. The CDR3 spells CASSLDRVSLREIWNEQFF. DNA for the CDR3: TGTGCCAGCAGCTTGGATCGAGTGAGTTTGCGGGAGATCTGGAATGAGCAGTTCTTC.

The chain combines TRBV7-9 with TRBJ1-2, with D tentatively TRBD1 (6 bases). Germline V gene lookup returns CDR1 SEHNR and CDR2 FQNEAQ (reference sequence). The length of the CDR3 is 14 residues. The V gene lost 4 bases and the J gene lost 7 bases, with 16 bases spanning the gap. Written as DNA, the CDR3 is TGTGCCAGCAGCTGGGGCAGGGGATCGAGTGGCTACACCTTC. Amino acid sequence: CASSWGRGSSGYTF.

V and J are TRBV19 and TRBJ1-5; 8 bases agree with TRBD1. Germline V gives CDR1 LNHDA, CDR2 SQIVND (reference sequence). V lost 10 bases, J lost 5 bases, and 13 bases stayed unmatched. This CDR3 region has 15 residues. In DNA form, the CDR3 reads TGTGCCATTAGAGGACAGGGCTTAGGGCATCAGCCCCAGCATTTT. Residues: CAIRGQGLGHQPQHF.

This clone was counted a single time. This chain uses TRBV5-8 with TRBJ2-6; D ambiguous. The CDR3 runs to 15 residues. The V gene's germline CDR1 is SGHTS and CDR2 YDEGEE. Trimming stripped 5 bases from V and 0 bases from J, with 9 bases between. The CDR3 sequence: CASSLDGSGANVLTF. CDR3 DNA: TGTGCCAGCAGTCTCGACGGCTCTGGGGCCAACGTCCTGACTTTC.

The chain's CDR3 is CASGDRVPETQYF. The CDR3 coding sequence is TGTGCCAGCGGGGACAGGGTACCCGAGACCCAGTACTTC. The chain couples TRBV28 to TRBJ2-5; 9 nucleotides align to TRBD1. The germline V gene has CDR1 MDHEN and CDR2 SYDVKM. This CDR3 comprises 13 residues. V shed 8 bases, J shed 5 bases, and the junction held 6 bases outside the gene matches.

The J gene is TRBJ2-3, the V gene TRBV12-2; TRBD2, the table's D call, was not compared with the DNA. TRBV12-2 is designated a pseudogene. The CDR3 runs 16 residues. The CDR3 loop reads CASRIGLAASTDTQYF. The CDR3 DNA reads as TGTGCAAGTCGCATTGGACTAGCAGCTAGCACAGATACGCAGTATTTT.

The chain links TRBV7-2 to TRBJ2-3; 14 bases map to TRBD2. This CDR3 comprises 19 residues. Losses at the gene ends were 2 bases for V and 3 bases for J; bases not matched to a gene: 10. From germline, CDR1 is SGHTA and CDR2 FQGNSA. The DNA for the CDR3 is TGTGCCAGCAGCTTACCCGGGACTAGCGGGAGTTATTCTACAGATACGCAGTATTTT. Translated, it gives CASSLPGTSGSYSTDTQYF.

J is TRBJ2-6 and V is TRBV28; 12 nucleotides line up with TRBD2. The length of the CDR3 is 17 residues. Germline lookup yields CDR1 MDHEN and CDR2 SYDVKM. V trimming: 3 bases; J trimming: 4 bases; junction bases outside the gene matches: 4. The CDR3 loop is CASSFPSGRDGANVLTF. The CDR3 DNA reads as TGTGCCAGCAGTTTCCCTAGCGGGAGGGACGGGGCCAACGTCCTGACTTTC. Full variable domain (outside the CDR3, taken from reference TRBV28 and TRBJ2-6): DVKVTQSSRYLVKRTGEKVFLECVQDMDHENMFWYRQDPGLGLRLIYFSYDVKMKEKGDIPEGYSVSREKKERFSLILESASTNQTSMYLCASSFPSGRDGANVLTFGAGSRLTVL.

The V gene is TRBV7-9, the J gene TRBJ1-1; 7 bases agree with TRBD1. After removal of 5 bases from V and 0 bases from J, the junction contained 6 bases not matched to a gene. Looked up from germline, CDR1 is SEHNR and CDR2 is FQNEAQ (reference sequence). The CDR3 has 15 residues. The CDR3 here is CASSPTGQMNTEAFF. The CDR3 coding sequence is TGTGCCAGCAGCCCCACGGGACAGATGAACACTGAAGCTTTCTTT.

The chain uses TRBV28 and TRBJ2-7; D gene uncertain. The CDR3 loop spans 14 amino acids. Trimming pared 4 bases from V and 2 bases from J, leaving 12 bases between. In germline, CDR1 is MDHEN, CDR2 SYDVKM. The CDR3 loop reads CASSWATDTYEQYF. Written as DNA, the CDR3 is TGTGCCAGCAGTTGGGCGACGGATACCTACGAGCAGTACTTC.

The CDR3 protein is CASSSPLGGPPYGYTF. For the CDR3, the DNA is TGTGCCAGCAGCTCGCCCTTAGGGGGCCCCCCCTATGGCTACACCTTC. This chain joins TRBV5-5 and TRBJ1-2, with 7 bases fitting TRBD1. In germline, CDR1 is SGHKS, CDR2 YYEKEE (reference sequence). V was clipped by 3 bases and J by 4 bases; unmatched bases: 12. The CDR3 loop spans 16 amino acids.

The chain carries TRBV20-1 and TRBJ2-7; unclear D gene. This CDR3 contains 11 residues. Germline CDR1 DFQATT, CDR2 SNEGSKA (reference sequence). Between the trimmed V and J ends, which lost 6 bases and 6 bases, there was a span of 12 bases. CDR3 coding DNA: TGCAGTGCCCCCTCCTACGGCGAGCAGTACTTC. It translates to CSAPSYGEQYF.

The J gene is TRBJ1-2, the V gene TRBV14, with a possible D match to TRBD1 (5 bases). Trimming pared 4 bases from V and 5 bases from J, leaving 11 bases between. The germline CDR1 and CDR2 sequences are SGHDN and FVKESK. The CDR3 extends over 13 amino acids. The CDR3, as DNA: TGTGCCAGCAGCCGGTGGGGGGTGTATGGCTACACCTTC. Translation gives CASSRWGVYGYTF.

This chain connects TRBV19 to TRBJ2-3; D gene uncertain. Germline V lookup: CDR1 LNHDA, CDR2 SQIVND (reference sequence). This CDR3 has 12 residues. V gave up 6 bases and J gave up 6 bases, with 10 bases separating them. CDR3 sequence (DNA): TGTGCCAGTAGCCCAACAAGGGATACGCAGTATTTT. It is translated as CASSPTRDTQYF. The variable domain in full, completed from reference TRBV19 and TRBJ2-3, reads DGGITQSPKYLFRKEGQNVTLSCEQNLNHDAMYWYRQDPGQGLRLIYYSQIVNDFQKGDIAEGYSVSREKKESFPLTVTSAQKNPTAFYLCASSPTRDTQYFGPGTRLTVL.

V gene TRBV4-1 combines with J gene TRBJ2-7; the match to TRBD2 covers 13 bases. The V segment lost 2 bases and the J segment 5 bases; nucleotides outside the gene matches: 12. CDR1 is MGHRA and CDR2 is YSYEKL in the germline V gene. CDR3 length: 18 amino acids. CDR3 loop: CASSQLLAGGGVWHEQYF. The CDR3, as DNA: TGCGCCAGCAGCCAATTACTAGCGGGAGGGGGGGTTTGGCACGAGCAGTACTTC.

The rearrangement joins TRBV7-6 to TRBJ2-7, with D perhaps matching TRBD1 or TRBD2 (6 bases each). The germline CDR1 and CDR2 sequences are SGHVS and FNYEAQ. This CDR3 region has 12 residues. V lost 5 bases and J 9 bases, leaving 14 bases between the germline ends. The CDR3 spells CASSPGEGGQYF. In DNA, the CDR3 is TGTGCCAGCAGCCCCGGTGAGGGGGGGCAGTACTTC.

This sequence joins TRBV28 and TRBJ2-3; no firm D call. The CDR3 extends over 15 amino acids. CDR1 MDHEN and CDR2 SYDVKM come from the germline V gene. V was clipped by 5 bases and J by 2 bases, with 14 bases between them. The chain's CDR3 is CASSTDQGVTDTQYF. For the CDR3, the DNA is TGTGCCAGCAGTACTGATCAAGGAGTCACAGATACGCAGTATTTT.

This chain uses TRBV6-5 with TRBJ1-1; 8 positions agree with TRBD1. Germline assignment: CDR1 MNHEY and CDR2 SVGAGI. CDR3 size: 15 residues. The J segment lost 3 bases and the V segment lost 1 base, leaving 4 bases of the junction unmatched. The CDR3 loop reads CASSYYQGADTEAFF. CDR3 DNA: TGTGCCAGCAGTTACTATCAGGGGGCCGACACTGAAGCTTTCTTT.

This clone was recorded only once. V gene TRBV27 combines with J gene TRBJ2-6, with D possibly TRBD1 on 5 matching bases. The germline V gene has CDR1 MNHEY and CDR2 SMNVEV (reference sequence). CDR3 size: 17 residues. Trimming took 4 bases from V and 0 from J, leaving 13 bases between them. The CDR3 is CASSSSIRDSGANVLTF. CDR3 coding DNA: TGTGCCAGCAGTTCCTCGATCAGGGACTCTGGGGCCAACGTCCTGACTTTC.

CDR3 nucleotide sequence: TGTGCCAGCAGTCTCCGGCAGGGGGGGCCAGAGACCCAGTACTTC. Protein sequence: CASSLRQGGPETQYF. The rearrangement joins TRBV28 to TRBJ2-5; D is possibly TRBD1 or TRBD2 (7 bases each). Germline CDR1 MDHEN, CDR2 SYDVKM. V was clipped by 5 bases and J by 4 bases, with 17 bases between them. The CDR3 consists of 15 residues.

The CDR3 nucleotides are TGCACCAGCAGCCAAAGTTGGACAGGCTGTCGGGTTTCGCCCCAGCATTTT. The encoded protein is CTSSQSWTGCRVSPQHF. The chain links TRBV1 to TRBJ1-5; TRBD1, the table's D call, lacks a check against the DNA. TRBV1 is a documented pseudogene. This CDR3 is 17 amino acids long.

This clone was counted between two and nine times. The V and J genes are TRBV6-1 and TRBJ1-5; D unclear. The length of the CDR3 is 13 residues. V lost 7 bases, J lost 3 bases, and 10 bases lay in between. Germline values: CDR1 MNHNS, CDR2 SASEGT. CDR3 DNA: TGTGCCAGCATGCGGTACGTCAATCAGCCCCAGCATTTT. Translation gives CASMRYVNQPQHF.

The chain employs TRBV20-1 and TRBJ2-7; no firm D call. V dropped 1 base and J dropped 3 bases, with 4 bases sitting between them. Germline loops: CDR1 DFQATT, CDR2 SNEGSKA (reference sequence). This CDR3 region has 11 residues. The CDR3 protein is CSARGNYEQYF. Here the CDR3 DNA reads TGCAGTGCTAGAGGAAACTACGAGCAGTACTTC.